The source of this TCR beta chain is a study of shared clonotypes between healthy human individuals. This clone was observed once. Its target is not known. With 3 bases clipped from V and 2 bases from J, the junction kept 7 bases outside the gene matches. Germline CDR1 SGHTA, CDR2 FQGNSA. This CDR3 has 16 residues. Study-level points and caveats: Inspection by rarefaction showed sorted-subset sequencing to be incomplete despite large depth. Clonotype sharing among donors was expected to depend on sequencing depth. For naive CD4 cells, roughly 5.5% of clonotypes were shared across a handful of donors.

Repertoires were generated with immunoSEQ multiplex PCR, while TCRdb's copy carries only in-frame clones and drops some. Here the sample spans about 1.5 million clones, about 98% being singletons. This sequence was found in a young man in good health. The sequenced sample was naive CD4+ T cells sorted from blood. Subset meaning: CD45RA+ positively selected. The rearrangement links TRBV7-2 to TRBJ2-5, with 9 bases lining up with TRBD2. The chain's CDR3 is CASSLGSAGGQETQYF. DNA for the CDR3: TGTGCCAGCAGCTTGGGCTCCGCGGGGGGGCAAGAGACCCAGTACTTC.